Described below is a single TCR beta chain sequence and its context. Its antigen is unknown. This may arise from a read error, as a much more abundant clone is one base away. This sample is part of a study of molecular identifiers for immune sequencing clone quantification. A single record per CDR3 protein comes from TCRdb applying MiXCR to the PCR reads. The sample carries more than 450,000 distinct CDR3 sequences, under 30% recorded once. The CDR3 covers 14 residues. Germline values: CDR1 MNHEY, CDR2 SVGAGI. The study, taken as a whole, reports: Clones carrying above 20 RNA copies accounted for over 97% of effector molecules, under 1% in naive cells.

The chain combines TRBV6-5 with TRBJ2-7; possibly TRBD2 for D (5 bases). The receptor comes from a human donor in good health. Some libraries in this study had Jurkat cell RNA spiked in. Material: naive CD8+ T cells from blood, with Jurkat cell RNA spiked in. Subset described: FACS-sorted CD8+CD4-CCR7+CD45RA+ naive T cells. In DNA, the CDR3 is TGTGCCAGCAGTCCGGGAATCTCAATCGGAGAGCGGTACTTC. It yields the protein CASSPGISIGERYF.